This TCR beta chain emerged from a study of blood T cell repertoires in COVID-19. Turning to the study itself: Material from acute and convalescent COVID-19 was sourced from the United States, Italy and Spain. PBMCs, B-cell-depleted T cells, or T cells provided the cDNA or gDNA that made up the material.

Germline V gene lookup returns CDR1 LGHDT and CDR2 YNNKEL (reference sequence). The germline V and J ends were trimmed by 6 bases and 0 bases, with 9 bases remaining between them. CDR3 length: 14 amino acids. Assay: immunoSEQ multiplex PCR; the TCRdb copy retains only in-frame clones and omits some. This repertoire shows approximately 250,000 clones, about 80% found once; its top ten account for roughly 15%. Categorization into cohorts depended on clinical history that participants reported. Among Cohort 3 donors, those recovered had two negative PCRs, clearance, or symptom resolution. In this sample, this clone turned up once.

This chain joins TRBV3-1 (or the pseudogene TRBV3-2) and TRBJ1-5; D uncertain. The material sequenced was PBMCs or T cells enriched from blood (not recorded which). This sequence was found in a man between 35 and 55 years old who had recovered from COVID-19. This CDR3 is CASSQRDSNQPQHF. As DNA, the CDR3 is TGTGCCAGCAGTCAGAGGGATAGCAATCAGCCCCAGCATTTT.